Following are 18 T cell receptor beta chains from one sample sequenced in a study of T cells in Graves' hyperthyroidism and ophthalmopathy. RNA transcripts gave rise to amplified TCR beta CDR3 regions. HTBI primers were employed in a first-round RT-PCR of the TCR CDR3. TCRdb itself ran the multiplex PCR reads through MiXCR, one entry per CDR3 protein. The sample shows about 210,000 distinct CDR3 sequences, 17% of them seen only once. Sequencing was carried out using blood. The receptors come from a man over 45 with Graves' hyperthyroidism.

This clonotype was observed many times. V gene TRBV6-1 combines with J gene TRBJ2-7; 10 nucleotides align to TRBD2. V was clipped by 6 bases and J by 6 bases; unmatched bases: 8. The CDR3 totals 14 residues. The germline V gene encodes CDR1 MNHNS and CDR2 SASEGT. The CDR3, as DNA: TGTGCCAGCAGACCGGGACTAGCGATGGGCGAGCAGTACTTC. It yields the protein CASRPGLAMGEQYF.

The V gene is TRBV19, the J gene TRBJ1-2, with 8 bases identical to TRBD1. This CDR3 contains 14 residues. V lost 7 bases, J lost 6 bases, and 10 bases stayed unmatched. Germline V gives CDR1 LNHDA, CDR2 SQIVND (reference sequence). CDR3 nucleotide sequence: TGTGCCAGTACCCCGACAGGGGCGGAGAATGGCTACACCTTC. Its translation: CASTPTGAENGYTF.

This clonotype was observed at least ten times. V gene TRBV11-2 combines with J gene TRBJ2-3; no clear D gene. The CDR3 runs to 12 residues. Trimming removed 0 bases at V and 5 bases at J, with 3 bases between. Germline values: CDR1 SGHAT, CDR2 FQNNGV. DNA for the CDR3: TGTGCCAGCAGCTTAGATAAAGATACGCAGTATTTT. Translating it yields CASSLDKDTQYF.

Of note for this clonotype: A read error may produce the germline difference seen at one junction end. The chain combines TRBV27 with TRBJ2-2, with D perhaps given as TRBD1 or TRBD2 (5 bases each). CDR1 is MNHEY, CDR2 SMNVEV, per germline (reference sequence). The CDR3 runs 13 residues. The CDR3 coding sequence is TGCGCCAGCAGTTTATTGGGGGTCGGGGAGCTGTTTTTT. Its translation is CASSLLGVGELFF.

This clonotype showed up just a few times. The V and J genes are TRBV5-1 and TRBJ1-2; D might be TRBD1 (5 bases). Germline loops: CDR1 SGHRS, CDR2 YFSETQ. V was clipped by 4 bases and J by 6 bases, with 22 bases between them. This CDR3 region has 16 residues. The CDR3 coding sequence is TGCGCCAGCAGCCCAGAACCGGGACCCTCCAATCATGGCTACACCTTC. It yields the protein CASSPEPGPSNHGYTF.

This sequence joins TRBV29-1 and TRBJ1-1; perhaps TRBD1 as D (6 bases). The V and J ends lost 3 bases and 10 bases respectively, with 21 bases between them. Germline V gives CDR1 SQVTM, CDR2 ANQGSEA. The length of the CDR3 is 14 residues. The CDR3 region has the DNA TGCAGCGTTGAGGCAAAAAATACAGGGAAGGGAGCTTTCTTT. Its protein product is CSVEAKNTGKGAFF. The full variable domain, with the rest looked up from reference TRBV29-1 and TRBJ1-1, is SAVISQKPSRDICQRGTSLTIQCQVDSQVTMMFWYRQQPGQSLTLIATANQGSEATYESGFVIDKFPISRPNLTFSTLTVSNMSPEDSSIYLCSVEAKNTGKGAFFGQGTRLTVV.

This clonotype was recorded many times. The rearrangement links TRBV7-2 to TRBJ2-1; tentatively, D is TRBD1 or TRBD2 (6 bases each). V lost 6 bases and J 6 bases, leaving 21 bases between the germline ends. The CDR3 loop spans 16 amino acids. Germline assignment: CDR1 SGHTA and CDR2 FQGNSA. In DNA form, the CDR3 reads TGTGCCAGCAGACCGGTGGGGGGCATTCGGAGCAATGAGCAGTTCTTC. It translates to CASRPVGGIRSNEQFF. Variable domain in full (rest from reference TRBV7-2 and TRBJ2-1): GAGVSQSPSNKVTEKGKDVELRCDPISGHTALYWYRQSLGQGLEFLIYFQGNSAPDKSGLPSDRFSAERTGGSVSTLTIQRTQQEDSAVYLCASRPVGGIRSNEQFFGPGTRLTVL.

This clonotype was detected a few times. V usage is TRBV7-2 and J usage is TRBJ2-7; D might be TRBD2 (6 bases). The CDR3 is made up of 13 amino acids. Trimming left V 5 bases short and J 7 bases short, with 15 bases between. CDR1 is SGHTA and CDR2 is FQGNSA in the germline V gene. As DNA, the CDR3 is TGTGCCAGCAGCCGGGGGACTCCCCCGGAGCAGTACTTC. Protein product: CASSRGTPPEQYF.

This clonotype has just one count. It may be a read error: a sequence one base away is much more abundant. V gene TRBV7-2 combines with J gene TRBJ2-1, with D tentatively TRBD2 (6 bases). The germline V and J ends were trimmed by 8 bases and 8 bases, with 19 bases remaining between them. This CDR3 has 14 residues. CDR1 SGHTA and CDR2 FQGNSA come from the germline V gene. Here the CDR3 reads CASAKPGTRDEQFF. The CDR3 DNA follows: TGTGCCAGCGCCAAACCCGGGACTCGCGATGAGCAGTTCTTC.

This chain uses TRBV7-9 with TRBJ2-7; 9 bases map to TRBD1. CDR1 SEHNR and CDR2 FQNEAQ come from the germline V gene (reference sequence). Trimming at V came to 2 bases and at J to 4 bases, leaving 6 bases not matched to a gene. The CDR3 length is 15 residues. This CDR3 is CASSLFTGGPYEQYF. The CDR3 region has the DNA TGTGCCAGCAGCTTATTTACAGGGGGCCCTTACGAGCAGTACTTC.

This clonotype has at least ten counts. CDR3 nucleotides: TGTGCCAGCAGAGGGGGGCTAGCGGGAGGTAATGAGCAGTTCTTC. This codes for CASRGGLAGGNEQFF. The chain uses TRBV6-2 or TRBV6-3 and TRBJ2-1; TRBD2 aligns across 11 bases. This CDR3 region has 15 residues. Trimming removed 6 bases from V and 7 bases from J; junction bases left unmatched: 8. The V gene's germline CDR1 is MNHEY and CDR2 SVGEGT.

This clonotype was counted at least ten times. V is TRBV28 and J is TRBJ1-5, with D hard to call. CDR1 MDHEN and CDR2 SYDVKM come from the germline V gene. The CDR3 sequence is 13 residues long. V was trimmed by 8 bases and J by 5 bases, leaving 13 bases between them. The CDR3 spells CASQLVSDQPQHF. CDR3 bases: TGTGCCAGCCAGCTCGTTTCGGATCAGCCCCAGCATTTT.

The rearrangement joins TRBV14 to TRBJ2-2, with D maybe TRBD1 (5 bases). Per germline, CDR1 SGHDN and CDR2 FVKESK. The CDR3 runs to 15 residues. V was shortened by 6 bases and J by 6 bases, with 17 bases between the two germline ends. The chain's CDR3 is CASRHTGFLAGELFF. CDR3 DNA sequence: TGTGCCAGCAGGCACACAGGATTCTTGGCCGGGGAGCTGTTTTTT.

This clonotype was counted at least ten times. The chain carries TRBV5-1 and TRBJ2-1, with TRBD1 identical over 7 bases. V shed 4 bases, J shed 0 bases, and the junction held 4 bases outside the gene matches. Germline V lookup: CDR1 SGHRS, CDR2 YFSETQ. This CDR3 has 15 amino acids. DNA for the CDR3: TGCGCCAGCAGCCCCCAGGGGGACTCCTACAATGAGCAGTTCTTC. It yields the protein CASSPQGDSYNEQFF.

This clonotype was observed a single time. For the CDR3, the DNA is TGTGCCAGCAGCTTAAATTGGCGTCAAGTAGCAAGTCCCTCCGGGGAGCTGTTTTTT. Protein sequence: CASSLNWRQVASPSGELFF. The chain links TRBV11-2 to TRBJ2-2; D uncertain. The CDR3 sequence is 19 residues long. Between the trimmed V and J ends, which lost 2 bases and 6 bases, there was a span of 25 bases. CDR1 is SGHAT, CDR2 FQNNGV, per germline.

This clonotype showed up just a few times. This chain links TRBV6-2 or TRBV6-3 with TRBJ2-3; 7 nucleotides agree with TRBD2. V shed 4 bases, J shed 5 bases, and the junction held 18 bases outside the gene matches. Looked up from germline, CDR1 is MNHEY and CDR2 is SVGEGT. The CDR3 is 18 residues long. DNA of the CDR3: TGTGCCAGCAGTTCCCCCCTTGGCGGGAGTGTGTTTCGAGATACGCAGTATTTT. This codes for CASSSPLGGSVFRDTQYF.

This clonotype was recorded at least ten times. CDR3 sequence (DNA): TGTGCCAGCAGTAACAGAGTTGGTGAGCAGTTCTTC. Translation: CASSNRVGEQFF. The chain combines TRBV2 with TRBJ2-1, with no clear D. This CDR3 has 12 residues. Trimming took 5 bases from V and 9 from J, leaving 11 bases between them. Per the germline V gene, CDR1 is SNHLY and CDR2 is FYNNEI.

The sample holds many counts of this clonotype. The CDR3 bases are TGCAGTGCTCAGACCCCCACGGGACAGGGGACTGAAGCTTTCTTT. Its protein product is CSAQTPTGQGTEAFF. The chain is built from TRBV20-1 and TRBJ1-1, with TRBD1 matching over 10 bases. V was pared by 5 bases and J by 5 bases, with 11 bases of the junction left unmatched. Germline V lookup: CDR1 DFQATT, CDR2 SNEGSKA (reference sequence). The CDR3 runs 15 residues.